A selection of T cell receptor beta chains follows, all from one sample in a study of metastatic and nonmetastatic thyroid tumors. TCRdb re-called clones from the PCR reads using MiXCR. Of 55,000 to 75,000 clones in the sample, 15% to 20% were seen once. The sample taken for sequencing was blood. These receptors were taken from a female donor with papillary thyroid cancer or a benign thyroid nodule (not recorded which). Some clones in this sample may be carry-over from other donors' samples. The CDR3 runs from the conserved cysteine through the conserved F or W. The D gene is left open where the match is weak. Expanded clones are given a class, and other clones once, few, many or no size at all.

>15|many|TRBV20-1|TRBJ2-1|TRBD1
TGCAGCCAATACCGGGACAGGGGAACCTACAATGAGCAGTTCTTC
CSQYRDRGTYNEQFF
>13|many|TRBV9|TRBJ2-2|-
TGTGCCAGCAGCGTAGATGGGTCCGGGGAGCTGTTTTTT
CASSVDGSGELFF
>17|few|TRBV27|TRBJ2-3|-
TGTGCCAGCAGTTTTCTGGCGGCAGAAACTAGCACAGATACGCAGTATTTT
CASSFLAAETSTDTQYF
>13|many|TRBV7-9|TRBJ2-2|-
TGTGCCAGCAGCTTAGGTTGGGCCGGGGAGCTGTTTTTT
CASSLGWAGELFF
>13|many|TRBV12-5|TRBJ2-1|TRBD1
TGTGCTAGTGGTTTGCCAGGGGGCAATGAGCAGTTCTTC
CASGLPGGNEQFF
>14|-|TRBV20-1|TRBJ2-2|-
TGCAGTGCCCGCATGGGCGGAGACACCGGGGAGCTGTTTTTT
CSARMGGDTGELFF
>15|many|TRBV3-1|TRBJ2-5|TRBD2
TGTGCCAGCAGCCAAGATGGGAGGGCGGAGGAGACCCAGTACTTC
CASSQDGRAEETQYF
>15|many|TRBV5-1|TRBJ1-2|-
TGCGCCAGCAGCGCTGGAGACACCCCTCGGGATGGCTACACCTTC
CASSAGDTPRDGYTF
>15|many|TRBV2|TRBJ2-3|-
TGTGCCAGCAGTGATCGGCTCCCCCGTGCAGATACGCAGTATTTT
CASSDRLPRADTQYF
>20|many|TRBV20-1|TRBJ2-1|TRBD2
TGCAGTGCTAGAGTAAAAGTGACTAGCGGGAGGGGAAGCTCCTACAATGAGCAGTTCTTC
CSARVKVTSGRGSSYNEQFF
>13|-|TRBV30|TRBJ1-1|-
TGTGCCTGGAAGCCAGGGTGGAACACTGAAGCTTTCTTT
CAWKPGWNTEAFF
>13|-|TRBV20-1|TRBJ2-3|-
TGCAGTGCCTTAGGGCCGAGCACAGATACGCAGTATTTT
CSALGPSTDTQYF
>16|many|TRBV5-1|TRBJ2-1|-
TGCGCCAGCAGCTCCGGACGGTGGGAGATTCAAGTTGAGCAGTTCTTC
CASSSGRWEIQVEQFF
>18|many|TRBV12-3/TRBV12-4|TRBJ1-2|-
TGTGCCAGCAGCCCTCGTTGGCGCCGGACAGAAGCTAACTATGGCTACACCTTC
CASSPRWRRTEANYGYTF
>13|-|TRBV30|TRBJ2-2|-
TGTGCCTGGAACAGGGAGACCACCGGGGAGCTGTTTTTT
CAWNRETTGELFF
>16|many|TRBV3-1|TRBJ2-2|TRBD2
TGTGCCAGCAGCCATACAGGGACTAGTCGCACCGGGGAGCTGTTTTTT
CASSHTGTSRTGELFF
>15|-|TRBV20-1|TRBJ2-7|-
TGCAGTGCTAGAGATCCGGACAGTGGGCTGTTCGAGCAGTACTTC
CSARDPDSGLFEQYF
>16|many|TRBV27|TRBJ1-2|TRBD1
TGTGCCAGCAGGCGGACAGGGGGCGTTGGTGGCTATGGCTACACCTTC
CASRRTGGVGGYGYTF
>13|-|TRBV20-1|TRBJ2-7|TRBD2
TGCAGTGCTAGAGAGGGGGACTATCGGAGGCAGTACTTC
CSAREGDYRRQYF
>15|-|TRBV11-2|TRBJ2-1|TRBD2
TGTGCCAGCAGCCACCGACTAGCGGGAGAAGGTGAGCAGTTCTTC
CASSHRLAGEGEQFF
>15|-|TRBV24-1|TRBJ2-3|-
TGTGCCACCAGTGAGCCCAAAAAAGGAGCAGATACGCAGTATTTT
CATSEPKKGADTQYF
>14|-|TRBV7-2|TRBJ2-1|TRBD2
TGTGCCAGCAGCTTATGGGCGGGAGCGGTCGAGCAGTTCTTC
CASSLWAGAVEQFF
>17|-|TRBV27|TRBJ2-2|-
TGTGCCAGCAGTTCCAAATCGACGGGAACGAACACCGGGGAGCTGTTTTTT
CASSSKSTGTNTGELFF
>14|few|TRBV6-1|TRBJ2-7|TRBD1
TGTGCCAGCAGTGAAGAAACAGGGGGCGACGAGCAGTACTTC
CASSEETGGDEQYF
>14|many|TRBV18|TRBJ1-4|-
TGTGCCAGCTCACCAGATCGGGCTAATGAAAAACTGTTTTTT
CASSPDRANEKLFF
>13|many|TRBV20-1|TRBJ1-2|TRBD1
TGCAGTGCTAGACGGGGACAGTCGGAAGGCTACACCTTC
CSARRGQSEGYTF
>13|many|TRBV6-2/TRBV6-3|TRBJ2-5|-
TGTGCCACCGAACAGGGACCACAAGAGACCCAGTACTTC
CATEQGPQETQYF
>11|few|TRBV2|TRBJ1-5|-
TGTGCCAGCAGTGAAGATGGGCTGTGGCATTTT
CASSEDGLWHF
>14|-|TRBV5-6|TRBJ2-1|TRBD1
TGTGCCAGCGGGGACAGGGGGCTGCACAATGAGCAGTTCTTC
CASGDRGLHNEQFF
>15|many|TRBV4-2|TRBJ1-1|-
TGTGCCAGCAGCCTCGTGATTGGGTCGGGGACTGAAGCTTTCTTT
CASSLVIGSGTEAFF
>18|many|TRBV19|TRBJ2-7|-
TGTGCCAGTAGTATTGGGTGGAGGGGCAAACTACCCTCCTACGAGCAGTACTTC
CASSIGWRGKLPSYEQYF
>15|many|TRBV20-1|TRBJ1-6|-
TGCAGTGCTAGAGATCTCAGGGCAAGGAATTCACCCCTCCACTTT
CSARDLRARNSPLHF
>14|many|TRBV12-3/TRBV12-4|TRBJ1-2|-
TGTGCCAGCAGTTTAGTGGATGGATACTATGGCTACACCTTC
CASSLVDGYYGYTF
>15|few|TRBV19|TRBJ1-1|TRBD1
TGTGCCAGTAGTACAGGGGGCGCACGGGACACTGAAGCTTTCTTT
CASSTGGARDTEAFF
>12|many|TRBV10-3|TRBJ2-7|-
TGTGCCACAGGACCAGGCCAGGACGAGCAGTACTTC
CATGPGQDEQYF
>13|many|TRBV11-2|TRBJ2-7|-
TGTGCCAGCAGCCTTAGTTGGGGCGGCGAGCAGTACTTC
CASSLSWGGEQYF
>13|many|TRBV27|TRBJ1-1|-
TGTGCCAGCAGTTATCAGGGCCCCACTGAAGCTTTCTTT
CASSYQGPTEAFF
>12|many|TRBV9|TRBJ2-2|-
TGTGCCAGCAGCGTAGGCACCGGGGAGCTGTTTTTT
CASSVGTGELFF
>13|-|TRBV24-1|TRBJ1-5|TRBD1
TGTGCCACCAAAGGGACAGGAGAATCGCCCCAGCATTTT
CATKGTGESPQHF
>17|many|TRBV9|TRBJ1-3|-
TGTGCCAGCAGCGTAGCAGACAGGTCCTCTTCTGGAAACACCATATATTTT
CASSVADRSSSGNTIYF
>14|-|TRBV2|TRBJ2-7|TRBD1
TGTGCCAGCAGGTGGGGACAGGGGGCCGACCAACAGTACTTC
CASRWGQGADQQYF
>13|few|TRBV13|TRBJ2-7|-
TGTGCCAGTAGCTTAGGTTCCAGCGAGGAGCAGTACTTC
CASSLGSSEEQYF
>14|many|TRBV30|TRBJ1-4|-
TGTGCCTGCAAAATCGGGGGGGCTAATGAAAAACTGTTTTTT
CACKIGGANEKLFF
>15|many|TRBV28|TRBJ2-1|TRBD2
TGTGCCAGCAGTTCTGGCGGGGGTTTCTACAATGAGCAGTTCTTC
CASSSGGGFYNEQFF
>13|many|TRBV20-1|TRBJ1-1|-
TGCAGTGCTCCTAGGACAAAAAACACTGAAGCTTTCTTT
CSAPRTKNTEAFF
>16|many|TRBV7-2|TRBJ1-3|TRBD1
TGTGCCAGCAGCTTAGCGGCAGGGGGCACTGGAAACACCATATATTTT
CASSLAAGGTGNTIYF
>15|many|TRBV9|TRBJ1-6|TRBD1
TGTGCCAGCAGCGTAGGAGACAGGGATAATTCACCCCTCCACTTT
CASSVGDRDNSPLHF
>15|-|TRBV9|TRBJ2-3|-
TGTGCCAGCAGCGGCCGTGAGGAACTTACAGATACGCAGTATTTT
CASSGREELTDTQYF
>16|many|TRBV6-1|TRBJ2-1|TRBD2
TGTGCCAGCAGTCCTCTATCTGCGGGAGGGGTAAATGAGCAGTTCTTC
CASSPLSAGGVNEQFF
>15|few|TRBV6-1|TRBJ2-7|-
TGTGCCATCACTCGTCGGGGGGCAAGTACCTACGAGCAGTACTTC
CAITRRGASTYEQYF
>15|-|TRBV5-1|TRBJ1-4|-
TGCGCCAGCAGCAGAGGGGCCGCAACTAATGAAAAACTGTTTTTT
CASSRGAATNEKLFF
>15|many|TRBV19|TRBJ2-3|TRBD2
TGTGCCAGTAGTGGCCTAGCGGCTAGCACAGATACGCAGTATTTT
CASSGLAASTDTQYF
>9|once|TRBV28|TRBJ2-5|-
TGTGCCAGCAGTTTAGAGCAGTACTTC
CASSLEQYF
>11|-|TRBV20-1|TRBJ1-1|-
TGCAGTGCTACCCCGGGCACTGAAGCTTTCTTT
CSATPGTEAFF
>14|many|TRBV24-1|TRBJ1-3|-
TGTGCCACCAGTGCGGGTGGCTCTGGAAACACCATATATTTT
CATSAGGSGNTIYF